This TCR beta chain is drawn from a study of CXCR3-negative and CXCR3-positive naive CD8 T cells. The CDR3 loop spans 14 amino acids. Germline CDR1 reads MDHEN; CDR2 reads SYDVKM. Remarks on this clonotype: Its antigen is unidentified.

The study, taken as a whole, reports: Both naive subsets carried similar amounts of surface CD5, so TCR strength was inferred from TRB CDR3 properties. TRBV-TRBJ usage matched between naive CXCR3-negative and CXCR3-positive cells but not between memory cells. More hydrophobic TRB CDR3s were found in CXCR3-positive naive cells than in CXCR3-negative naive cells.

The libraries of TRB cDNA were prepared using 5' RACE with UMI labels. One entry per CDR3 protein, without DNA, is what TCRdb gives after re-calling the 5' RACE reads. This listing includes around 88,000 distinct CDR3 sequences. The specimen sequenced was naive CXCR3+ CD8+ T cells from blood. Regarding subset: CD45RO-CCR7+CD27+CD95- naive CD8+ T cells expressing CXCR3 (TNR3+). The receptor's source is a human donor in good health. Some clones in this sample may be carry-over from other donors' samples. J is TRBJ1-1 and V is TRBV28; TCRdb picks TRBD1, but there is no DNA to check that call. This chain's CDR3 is CASSLRGLNTEAFF. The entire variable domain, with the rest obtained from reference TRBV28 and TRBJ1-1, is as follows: DVKVTQSSRYLVKRTGEKVFLECVQDMDHENMFWYRQDPGLGLRLIYFSYDVKMKEKGDIPEGYSVSREKKERFSLILESASTNQTSMYLCASSLRGLNTEAFFGQGTRLTVV.